This T cell receptor (beta chain) was documented in a study of shared clonotypes between healthy human individuals. Sequenced by immunoSEQ multiplex PCR; TCRdb stores in-frame clones only, minus some. The sample gives hundreds of thousands of clones, 80% to 95% of which show up once; approximately 25% is in the top ten. The naive CD8 population came from CD45RO-negative cells selected for CCR7, without terminally differentiated effector memory CD45RA+ cells. This clone has a single count. The CDR3 spans 15 residues. Trimming cost V 4 bases and J 0 bases, with 10 bases left between them. Germline values: CDR1 MNHEY, CDR2 SMNVEV (reference sequence).

Material for sequencing was naive CD8+ T cells sorted from blood. The sequence was obtained from a man under 40 in good health. The rearrangement uses TRBV27 and TRBJ2-1; D is ambiguous. CDR3 nucleotide sequence: TGTGCCAGCAGTTCCGATGTGGGCTCCTACAATGAGCAGTTCTTC. Translating it yields CASSSDVGSYNEQFF.